Following are 29 T cell receptor beta chains from one sample sequenced in a study of blood T cell repertoires in COVID-19. Sequencing used immunoSEQ multiplex PCR; TCRdb keeps in-frame clones, though not all of them. The sample carries around 120,000 clones, roughly 88% recorded once. The sample consisted of peripheral blood. The origin of the receptors is a man aged 50 to 60 with acute or convalescent COVID-19.

The chain couples TRBV10-1 to TRBJ2-3; a weak D match, TRBD2 (6 bases). Deletions cut 6 bases from V and 2 bases from J, with 9 bases between. CDR1 is WNHNN, CDR2 SYGVQD, per germline (reference sequence). This CDR3 has 13 amino acids. CDR3 loop: CASRRTITDTQYF. The DNA of the CDR3 is TGCGCCAGCAGGAGGACTATCACAGATACGCAGTATTTT.

The V call is TRBV5-6, the J call TRBJ1-6, with D maybe TRBD1 (5 bases). The ends were cut back, 4 bases at V and 0 bases at J, with 11 bases in the middle. Germline assignment: CDR1 SGHDT and CDR2 YYEEEE. The CDR3 is 16 amino acids. CDR3 DNA sequence: TGTGCCAGCAGCCGGGGGACGGACTCCTATAATTCACCCCTCCACTTT. Its protein product is CASSRGTDSYNSPLHF. The whole variable domain, remainder taken from reference TRBV5-6 and TRBJ1-6, is DAGVTQSPTHLIKTRGQQVTLRCSPKSGHDTVSWYQQALGQGPQFIFQYYEEEERQRGNFPDRFSGHQFPNYSSELNVNALLLGDSALYLCASSRGTDSYNSPLHFGNGTRLTVT.

CDR3 DNA sequence: TGCGCCAGCAGCTTGTTAGGGGGCAATCAGCCCCAGCATTTT. Protein product: CASSLLGGNQPQHF. The V gene is TRBV5-1, the J gene TRBJ1-5; D perhaps matches TRBD1 (5 bases). The CDR3 totals 14 residues. V lost 1 base and J lost 2, with 7 bases in between. Per the germline V gene, CDR1 is SGHRS and CDR2 is YFSETQ.

This rearrangement joins TRBV19 to TRBJ2-7, with TRBD1 matching 8 bases. Per the germline V gene, CDR1 is LNHDA and CDR2 is SQIVND (reference sequence). J gave up 0 bases and V 5 bases, and 6 bases lay outside the gene matches. This CDR3 comprises 15 residues. CDR3 nucleotide sequence: TGTGCCAGTAGTGTCGGACAGGGCCTCTCCTACGAGCAGTACTTC. Protein: CASSVGQGLSYEQYF.

The chain has TRBV28 and TRBJ1-4; D is unclear. Germline V lookup: CDR1 MDHEN, CDR2 SYDVKM. The CDR3 is made up of 16 amino acids. Trimming left V 6 bases short and J 0 bases short, with 14 bases between. CDR3 nucleotide sequence: TGTGCCAGCAGCCCCTCAGAATTTGCAACTAATGAAAAACTGTTTTTT. Encoded protein: CASSPSEFATNEKLFF.

This chain links TRBV9 with TRBJ1-1; TRBD1 agrees at 7 bases. This CDR3 region has 15 residues. Germline V gene sequence: CDR1 SGDLS, CDR2 YYNGEE. The V and J ends lost 3 bases and 1 base, in that order; junction bases with no gene match: 6. The CDR3 loop reads CASSAYGTANTEAFF. CDR3 nucleotides: TGTGCCAGCAGCGCGTACGGGACAGCGAACACTGAAGCTTTCTTT.

The chain links TRBV16 to TRBJ2-7; 8 bases match TRBD2. Trimming took 4 bases from V and 4 from J; bases not matched to a gene: 6. Germline CDR1 and CDR2: KGHSY and FQNENV. The CDR3 runs to 14 residues. As DNA, the CDR3 is TGTGCCAGCAGCCGCCTTCGGGAGGGGTACGAGCAGTACTTC. Its protein is CASSRLREGYEQYF.

The chain has TRBV20-1 and TRBJ2-3; D gene uncertain. The CDR3 loop spans 12 amino acids. The V gene's germline CDR1 is DFQATT and CDR2 SNEGSKA (reference sequence). Trimming stripped 3 bases from V and 4 bases from J, with 8 bases between. CDR3 residues: CSASGGADTQYF. The CDR3 nucleotides read TGCAGTGCTAGTGGCGGTGCAGATACGCAGTATTTT.

The V and J genes are TRBV5-1 and TRBJ2-7, with 10 bases fitting TRBD1. From germline, CDR1 is SGHRS and CDR2 YFSETQ. V lost 2 bases and J lost 4; bases outside the gene matches: 6. The CDR3 totals 15 residues. The CDR3 reads CASSFSGTGVYEQYF. Written as DNA, the CDR3 is TGCGCCAGCAGCTTCTCCGGGACAGGGGTTTACGAGCAGTACTTC.

The V call is TRBV30, the J call TRBJ1-4; 7 bases match TRBD1. The germline CDR1 and CDR2 sequences are GTSNPN and SVGIG (reference sequence). V lost 1 base to trimming and J lost 7 bases; unmatched junction nucleotides: 3. The CDR3 is 13 amino acids. The CDR3 loop is CAWSGGGGEKLFF. The DNA of the CDR3 is TGTGCCTGGAGTGGAGGGGGCGGTGAAAAACTGTTTTTT.

The chain recombines TRBV2 with TRBJ1-5, with D tentatively TRBD1 (5 bases). The CDR3 sequence is 15 residues long. Germline loops: CDR1 SNHLY, CDR2 FYNNEI. V shed 4 bases and J shed 1 base, with 11 bases lying between them. CDR3 region: CASSGAGLSNQPQHF. CDR3 nucleotide sequence: TGTGCCAGCAGTGGGGCAGGGTTAAGCAATCAGCCCCAGCATTTT.

This sequence joins TRBV6-5 and TRBJ1-2, with 10 bases aligning to TRBD1. The V segment lost 5 bases and the J segment 8 bases; nucleotides outside the gene matches: 5. The CDR3 length is 13 residues. Germline CDR1 MNHEY, CDR2 SVGAGI. The CDR3 spells CASSRGQGGGYTF. CDR3 in DNA: TGTGCCAGCAGTAGAGGACAGGGGGGCGGCTACACCTTC.

CDR3 amino acids: CASSDSTGSNEQFF. CDR3 DNA: TGTGCCAGCAGTGACTCAACGGGAAGTAATGAGCAGTTCTTC. The chain couples TRBV6-4 to TRBJ2-1, with D possibly being TRBD2 (5 bases). V was pared by 0 bases and J by 7 bases, with 10 bases between. The CDR3 runs 14 residues. The germline gives CDR1 MRHNA, CDR2 SNTAGT.

This rearrangement joins TRBV5-1 to TRBJ2-3, with TRBD1 as a possible D gene (5 bases). Trimming left V 0 bases short and J 0 bases short, with 8 bases between. In germline, CDR1 is SGHRS, CDR2 YFSETQ. The CDR3 covers 15 residues. The CDR3 region is CASSLAGASTDTQYF. CDR3 bases: TGCGCCAGCAGCTTGGCTGGGGCCAGCACAGATACGCAGTATTTT.

The chain recombines TRBV9 with TRBJ1-2; D may be TRBD1 (6 bases). CDR1 and CDR2 (germline): SGDLS, YYNGEE. The CDR3 has 15 amino acids. The V gene lost 0 bases and the J gene lost 3 bases, with 12 bases spanning the gap. In DNA, the CDR3 is TGTGCCAGCAGCGTAGATACACAGGGCCACTATGGCTACACCTTC. This gives the protein CASSVDTQGHYGYTF.

The chain has TRBV3-1 (or the pseudogene TRBV3-2) and TRBJ2-7; TRBD2 matches at 9 bases. The CDR3 is 13 residues long. Germline CDR1 LGHDT, CDR2 YNNKEL (reference sequence). V lost 6 bases and J lost 6; bases outside the gene matches: 6. Here the CDR3 reads CASSSGTSREQYF. DNA for the CDR3: TGTGCCAGCAGTTCAGGGACTAGCCGCGAGCAGTACTTC.

This clone has a handful of counts. This chain's CDR3 is CAWSFGQTYEQYF. In DNA, the CDR3 is TGTGCCTGGAGTTTCGGACAGACCTACGAGCAGTACTTC. This sequence joins TRBV30 and TRBJ2-7, with a weak D call TRBD1 (6 bases). V lost 2 bases to trimming and J lost 2 bases, with 10 bases between them. The CDR3 is made up of 13 amino acids. Per germline, CDR1 GTSNPN and CDR2 SVGIG (reference sequence).

The chain employs TRBV13 and TRBJ1-3; D not certain. Germline V gene lookup returns CDR1 PRHDT and CDR2 FYEKMQ (reference sequence). The V gene lost 5 bases and the J gene lost 0 bases, with 8 bases spanning the gap. The CDR3 runs to 14 residues. CDR3 in DNA: TGTGCCAGCAGCAACGGGGTCTCTGGAAACACCATATATTTT. Amino acids: CASSNGVSGNTIYF.

The CDR3 DNA is TGTGCCAGCAGTTCATCAGGGGGCTACGACGAGCAGTACTTC. The encoded protein is CASSSSGGYDEQYF. The chain is built from TRBV6-5 and TRBJ2-7; 8 bases fit TRBD1. CDR1 is MNHEY, CDR2 SVGAGI, per germline. This CDR3 comprises 14 residues. J gave up 5 bases and V 4 bases, and 7 bases lay outside the gene matches.

V usage is TRBV27 and J usage is TRBJ2-2; D gene uncertain. The germline CDR1 and CDR2 sequences are MNHEY and SMNVEV (reference sequence). V was shortened by 5 bases and J by 5 bases, with 9 bases between the two germline ends. This CDR3 comprises 13 residues. The CDR3 DNA reads as TGTGCCAGCAGTGAATTAGTGACCGGGGAGCTGTTTTTT. It codes for CASSELVTGELFF.

This clone was observed a single time. The rearrangement uses TRBV6-4 and TRBJ2-3, with 7 bases matching TRBD1. The CDR3 runs 14 residues. V shed 2 bases, J shed 1 base, and the junction held 0 bases outside the gene matches. The germline gives CDR1 MRHNA, CDR2 SNTAGT. CDR3 residues: CASSDTGGTDTQYF. In DNA form, the CDR3 reads TGTGCCAGCAGTGACACAGGGGGCACAGATACGCAGTATTTT.

The chain recombines TRBV19 with TRBJ1-1, with D unresolved. This CDR3 spans 13 amino acids. Between the trimmed V and J ends, which lost 5 bases and 2 bases, there was a span of 9 bases. Germline V gives CDR1 LNHDA, CDR2 SQIVND (reference sequence). This CDR3 reads CASSEAVNTEAFF. The CDR3 DNA reads TGTGCCAGTAGTGAGGCCGTAAACACTGAAGCTTTCTTT.

The gene calls are TRBV9 and TRBJ2-6; TRBD1 agrees at 7 bases. The CDR3 is made up of 17 amino acids. The junction had 7 bases not matched to a gene; V was cut back by 4 bases and J by 0 bases. From germline, CDR1 is SGDLS and CDR2 YYNGEE. The CDR3 loop is CASSLGQESSGANVLTF. Written as DNA, the CDR3 is TGTGCCAGCAGCCTAGGACAGGAGTCCTCTGGGGCCAACGTCCTGACTTTC.

The genes are TRBV6-6 and TRBJ1-1; 8 bases map to TRBD1. The junction had 9 bases not matched to a gene; V was cut back by 6 bases and J by 3 bases. The CDR3 totals 15 residues. From germline, CDR1 is MNHNY and CDR2 SVGAGI (reference sequence). CDR3 sequence reads: CASRSKAGGDTEAFF. As DNA, the CDR3 is TGTGCCAGCAGATCCAAGGCAGGGGGCGACACTGAAGCTTTCTTT.

The chain links TRBV29-1 to TRBJ1-2; 8 bases are shared with TRBD1. CDR1 SQVTM and CDR2 ANQGSEA come from the germline V gene. CDR3 length: 12 amino acids. J was trimmed by 8 bases and V by 7 bases; bases with no gene match: 9. The CDR3 here is CSAASGQVGYTF. The CDR3 DNA sequence: TGCAGCGCCGCGTCGGGACAGGTCGGCTACACCTTC.

This chain links TRBV24-1 with TRBJ2-5, with TRBD2 matching 8 bases. This CDR3 has 14 amino acids. Germline loops: CDR1 KGHDR, CDR2 SFDVKD. J lost 5 bases, V lost 6 bases, and 7 bases had no gene match. In DNA form, the CDR3 reads TGTGCCACCAGTAGCGGGAGCTTTGGGGAGACCCAGTACTTC. This sequence encodes CATSSGSFGETQYF.

The chain recombines TRBV6-5 with TRBJ1-6, with 11 positions matching TRBD1. This CDR3 has 15 residues. The germline V gene has CDR1 MNHEY and CDR2 SVGAGI. The V segment lost 5 bases and the J segment 6 bases; nucleotides outside the gene matches: 3. CDR3 sequence (DNA): TGTGCCAGCAGTCTGGACAGGGGGCTTAATTCACCCCTCCACTTT. Amino acids: CASSLDRGLNSPLHF.

The chain couples TRBV6-6 to TRBJ1-1; D is perhaps TRBD1 (5 bases). The germline V gene has CDR1 MNHNY and CDR2 SVGAGI (reference sequence). The V and J ends lost 5 bases and 8 bases respectively, with 15 bases between them. The CDR3 extends over 13 amino acids. Here the CDR3 reads CASSPSGGREAFF. The DNA for the CDR3 is TGTGCCAGCAGTCCGTCCGGGGGGAGAGAAGCTTTCTTT.

DNA for the CDR3: TGTGCCAGTAGTATAGGGGGGCGCGACTACGAGCAGTACTTC. Its translation is CASSIGGRDYEQYF. The chain links TRBV19 to TRBJ2-7; D possibly corresponds to TRBD1 (6 bases). The V end lost 1 base, the J end lost 3 bases, and 10 bases lay between the germline ends. CDR1 is LNHDA, CDR2 SQIVND, per germline (reference sequence). The CDR3 is made up of 14 amino acids.